These 21 T cell receptor beta chains came from one sample sequenced in a study of CD8 T cells in ankylosing spondylitis. Whole-study results and caveats: Ankylosing spondylitis blood appeared to be characterized by a TCR beta motif of fewer than ten highly homologous variants.

Their specific antigens are unknown. TCRdb re-analysed the 5' RACE reads in MiXCR, keeping a single row per CDR3 protein. The repertoire holds some 240,000 distinct CDR3 sequences, with 5.5% to 7.5% as singletons. The sequenced material came from blood, either unsorted or a sorted T cell fraction (not recorded which). The receptors shown here come from a male donor with ankylosing spondylitis.

This clonotype was observed many times. The rearrangement joins TRBV11-2 to TRBJ1-1; D remains ambiguous. From germline, CDR1 is SGHAT and CDR2 FQNNGV. V lost 0 bases and J 7 bases, leaving 12 bases between the germline ends. CDR3 length: 14 amino acids. The CDR3 DNA reads as TGTGCCAGCAGCTTAGAGGGTGGGTGGGATGAAGCTTTCTTT. Its protein product is CASSLEGGWDEAFF.

This clonotype was counted a few times. The chain recombines TRBV20-1 with TRBJ2-1, with D uncertain. With 0 bases removed from V and 9 bases from J, the gap between germline ends came to 9 bases. CDR1 is DFQATT, CDR2 SNEGSKA, per germline (reference sequence). The length of the CDR3 is 12 residues. CDR3 amino acids: CSARDRFREQFF. CDR3 sequence (DNA): TGCAGTGCTAGAGATCGTTTCCGTGAGCAGTTCTTC.

The chain links TRBV12-3 or TRBV12-4 to TRBJ1-2; 7 positions agree with TRBD1. V gave up 6 bases and J gave up 5 bases; unmatched junction bases: 9. The CDR3 totals 14 residues. The CDR3 DNA reads as TGTGCCAGCAGATTCCCGGGACAGATATATGGCTACACCTTC. It yields the protein CASRFPGQIYGYTF.

This clonotype was seen ten or more times. The chain combines TRBV12-3 or TRBV12-4 with TRBJ1-2; D not resolved. V was shortened by 3 bases and J by 9 bases, with 8 bases between the two germline ends. There are 11 residues in the CDR3. The chain's CDR3 is CASSFGMSYTF. CDR3 sequence (DNA): TGTGCCAGCAGTTTCGGTATGAGCTACACCTTC.

At least ten counts were recorded for this clonotype. V usage is TRBV29-1 and J usage is TRBJ1-2; TRBD1 matches at 10 bases. Trimming cost V 6 bases and J 4 bases; bases outside gene matches: 11. The CDR3 is 15 amino acids. Germline CDR1 is SQVTM and CDR2 is ANQGSEA. The CDR3: CSVFTGTGAGYGYTF. For the CDR3, the DNA is TGCAGCGTCTTTACCGGGACAGGGGCCGGCTATGGCTACACCTTC. The variable domain in full, with the rest retrieved from reference TRBV29-1 and TRBJ1-2, is SAVISQKPSRDICQRGTSLTIQCQVDSQVTMMFWYRQQPGQSLTLIATANQGSEATYESGFVIDKFPISRPNLTFSTLTVSNMSPEDSSIYLCSVFTGTGAGYGYTFGSGTRLTVV.

This chain links TRBV4-2 with TRBJ2-7; 9 bases are shared with TRBD2. Unmatched junction bases numbered 7, after V lost 3 bases and J lost 4 bases. The germline V gene has CDR1 LGHNA and CDR2 YNFKEQ. This CDR3 region has 15 residues. The CDR3 DNA sequence: TGTGCCAGCAGCCACCCTAGCGGGGTTGGGTACGAGCAGTACTTC. Its protein is CASSHPSGVGYEQYF.

About this clonotype: A much larger clone is a single base away; this may be a read error. The chain recombines TRBV12-3 or TRBV12-4 with TRBJ2-7; D gene unclear. Trimming shortened V by 1 base and J by 9 bases, and 16 bases separated the two germline ends. This CDR3 contains 14 residues. This CDR3 reads CASSLGFGTTLQYF. The CDR3 DNA is TGTGCCAGCAGTTTAGGGTTTGGAACCACATTGCAGTACTTC.

There are many counts of this clonotype. The V and J genes are TRBV7-8 and TRBJ1-2, with 10 bases that match TRBD1. Germline values: CDR1 SGHVS, CDR2 FQNEAQ. The CDR3 is 15 residues long. V shed 5 bases, J shed 4 bases, and the junction held 7 bases outside the gene matches. The CDR3 nucleotides are TGTGCCAGCAGCACCCGGGACAGGGGTCTCTATGGCTACACCTTC. Translation gives CASSTRDRGLYGYTF.

This clonotype was observed at least ten times. This chain uses TRBV4-1 with TRBJ2-5; 15 nucleotides align to TRBD2. The V gene end was trimmed by 4 bases and the J gene end by 5 bases; junction bases not matched to a gene: 5. Germline CDR1 reads MGHRA; CDR2 reads YSYEKL. The CDR3 contains 16 residues. The CDR3 sequence: CASSRTSGRAGETQYF. The CDR3 coding sequence is TGCGCCAGCAGCCGGACTAGCGGGAGGGCCGGGGAGACCCAGTACTTC.

Many counts were recorded for this clonotype. V gene TRBV29-1 combines with J gene TRBJ1-2; unclear D gene. Germline CDR1 and CDR2: SQVTM and ANQGSEA. The CDR3 runs 12 residues. V lost 4 bases, J lost 8 bases, and 14 bases lay in between. The chain's CDR3 is CSVGEGAGGYTF. Here the CDR3 DNA reads TGCAGCGTTGGGGAGGGCGCCGGAGGCTACACCTTC.

This clonotype was recorded many times. CDR3: CASRSGSRTQYF. DNA for the CDR3: TGTGCCAGCAGATCCGGCTCCCGGACCCAGTACTTC. The rearrangement joins TRBV14 to TRBJ2-5; D uncertain. The germline V gene has CDR1 SGHDN and CDR2 FVKESK. V was pared by 6 bases and J by 7 bases, with 12 bases between. CDR3 length: 12 residues.

Note on this clonotype: This clone may be a read error of a much larger clone one base away. This chain uses TRBV4-3 with TRBJ2-1; 9 bases are shared with TRBD1. Germline assignment: CDR1 LGHNA and CDR2 YSLEER. V trimming: 6 bases; J trimming: 6 bases; junction bases outside the gene matches: 9. The CDR3 sequence is 15 residues long. This chain's CDR3 is CASRHGTGTSNEQFF. The DNA for the CDR3 is TGCGCCAGCAGACACGGGACAGGGACCAGCAATGAGCAGTTCTTC.

This clonotype has a handful of counts. The CDR3 region has the DNA TGTGCCAGCAGTTTCTACGGTGAGCAGTTCTTC. Its translation: CASSFYGEQFF. The chain has TRBV12-3 or TRBV12-4 and TRBJ2-1; D remains unclear. Between the trimmed V and J ends, which lost 3 bases and 9 bases, there was a span of 6 bases. This CDR3 has 11 residues.

Comment on this clonotype: At one of its ends the junction is not consistent with the germline gene, which may arise from a read error. The chain employs TRBV4-2 and TRBJ2-3; tentative D call: TRBD2 (6 bases). Germline-derived CDR1 and CDR2 are LGHNA and YNFKEQ. The CDR3 extends over 13 amino acids. CDR3 in amino acids: CARSPGRLDTQYF. The CDR3 nucleotides read TGTGCCAGGAGCCCCGGGAGACTAGATACGCAGTATTTT.

To note about this clonotype: Possible read error: a much larger clone is one base away. The genes are TRBV5-5 and TRBJ2-7, with D hard to call. V was shortened by 6 bases and J by 0 bases, with 16 bases between the two germline ends. Germline V gene lookup returns CDR1 SGHKS and CDR2 YYEKEE (reference sequence). This CDR3 has 15 amino acids. In DNA form, the CDR3 reads TGTGCCAGCAACGAGTACGTTTTAATCTCCTACGAGCAGTACTTC. Translation: CASNEYVLISYEQYF.

This clonotype was recorded many times. The chain joins TRBV15 to TRBJ2-7; possibly TRBD1 for D (8 bases). The CDR3 runs 15 residues. Trimming removed 5 bases at V and 5 bases at J, with 19 bases between. Germline V gene lookup returns CDR1 LNHNV and CDR2 YYDKDF (reference sequence). The CDR3 DNA sequence: TGTGCCACCAGCTTTTACAGGGGGGGAGTAAACGAGCAGTACTTC. Protein sequence: CATSFYRGGVNEQYF.

This clonotype was found a few times. V usage is TRBV11-2 and J usage is TRBJ2-7; D gene unclear. The CDR3 sequence is 14 residues long. The V and J ends lost 0 bases and 1 base respectively, with 7 bases between them. CDR1 is SGHAT, CDR2 FQNNGV, per germline. The CDR3 spells CASSLDPGSYEQYF. The CDR3 DNA reads as TGTGCCAGCAGCTTAGACCCTGGTTCCTACGAGCAGTACTTC.

The sample holds many counts of this clonotype. This rearrangement joins TRBV15 to TRBJ2-7; no firm D call. Germline V lookup: CDR1 LNHNV, CDR2 YYDKDF (reference sequence). Trimming took 0 bases from V and 2 from J, leaving 8 bases between them. This CDR3 region has 14 residues. CDR3 nucleotides: TGTGCCACCAGCAGAGAAAAAGGAGCCTACGAGCAGTACTTC. It is translated as CATSREKGAYEQYF.

This clonotype appeared many times. The chain combines TRBV6-6 with TRBJ2-2; TRBD2 is a possible D gene (6 bases). The CDR3 has 18 residues. Trimming pared 0 bases from V and 1 base from J, leaving 15 bases between. Germline values: CDR1 MNHNY, CDR2 SVGAGI (reference sequence). In DNA form, the CDR3 reads TGTGCCAGCAGTTACTCGAGTGGGACTCAAGAGAACACCGGGGAGCTGTTTTTT. It specifies CASSYSSGTQENTGELFF.

This clonotype was counted at least ten times. The rearrangement joins TRBV9 to TRBJ2-2; D may correspond to TRBD1 or TRBD2 (5 bases each). The CDR3 totals 16 residues. Germline CDR1 is SGDLS and CDR2 is YYNGEE. Trimming removed 4 bases at V and 5 bases at J, with 18 bases between. The CDR3 loop is CASSSAGAGMTGELFF. CDR3 in DNA: TGTGCCAGCAGCTCCGCCGGGGCCGGGATGACCGGGGAGCTGTTTTTT.

The genes are TRBV29-1 and TRBJ2-1, with 8 bases that match TRBD2. V was clipped by 7 bases and J by 4 bases; unmatched bases: 3. The CDR3 has 12 amino acids. The V gene's germline CDR1 is SQVTM and CDR2 ANQGSEA. The CDR3 nucleotides read TGCAGCGAGGAGCGGGGGTACAATGAGCAGTTCTTC. It is translated as CSEERGYNEQFF.